A single TCR beta chain is shown here with its context. The entry originates in a study of CD8 T cells in ankylosing spondylitis. Trimming stripped 7 bases from V and 5 bases from J, with 23 bases between. The CDR3 spans 17 residues. CDR1 LNHDA and CDR2 SQIVND come from the germline V gene (reference sequence). TCRdb re-called the 5' RACE reads through MiXCR, storing one row per CDR3 protein. The data contain 230,000 or so distinct CDR3 sequences, 24% of them seen just once; the ten biggest clones take up 0.5% to 0.75%. This chain connects TRBV19 to TRBJ2-2; tentatively, D is TRBD2 (6 bases). This clonotype was obtained from a male donor with ankylosing spondylitis or in good health (not recorded which). The sequencing input was blood, either unsorted or a sorted T cell fraction (not recorded which). Here the CDR3 reads CASTTRGRGGATGELFF. The DNA of the CDR3 is TGTGCCAGTACCACCCGAGGTCGGGGCGGGGCGACCGGGGAGCTGTTTTTT.